The 7 T cell receptor beta chains in this list originate from one sample, sequenced in a study of blood T cell repertoires in COVID-19. The assay was immunoSEQ multiplex PCR, and TCRdb's table has in-frame clones only and misses some. The sample consists of some 270,000 clones, 88% of them appearing once. The sequencing input was PBMCs or T cells enriched from blood (not recorded which). The receptors shown here come from a woman between 35 and 50 years old who had been exposed to COVID-19.

This clone was counted a single time. This rearrangement joins TRBV6-4 to TRBJ2-7; D not certain. The CDR3 extends over 18 amino acids. Per germline, CDR1 MRHNA and CDR2 SNTAGT. Trimming took 0 bases from V and 3 from J, leaving 21 bases between them. The CDR3 region is CASSDSGSQEYPSYEQYF. The CDR3 DNA follows: TGTGCCAGCAGTGACTCGGGTTCTCAAGAGTATCCTAGCTACGAGCAGTACTTC.

The chain links TRBV7-9 to TRBJ2-1, with 9 bases identical to TRBD1. The junction had 6 bases not matched to a gene; V was cut back by 5 bases and J by 4 bases. Germline V CDR1 and CDR2: SEHNR, FQNEAQ (reference sequence). This CDR3 region has 15 residues. The CDR3, as DNA: TGTGCCAGCAGCCTCGGGACAGGGCAGTACAATGAGCAGTTCTTC. Translated: CASSLGTGQYNEQFF.

This chain links TRBV5-8 with TRBJ2-7; D is ambiguous. CDR3 length: 11 residues. The V end lost 0 bases, the J end lost 7 bases, and 5 bases lay between the germline ends. Germline-derived CDR1 and CDR2 are SGHTS and YDEGEE. The DNA for the CDR3 is TGTGCCAGCAGCTTGGTCCAGGAGCAGTACTTC. Amino acids: CASSLVQEQYF.

As for this clone: An end of the junction differs from the germline gene, which may be a read error. This chain connects TRBV29-1 to TRBJ1-5; D unresolved. The CDR3 runs 12 residues. Germline lookup yields CDR1 SQVTM and CDR2 ANQGSEA. CDR3 region: CSVKDLARVVHF. DNA of the CDR3: TGCAGCGTTAAAGACCTGGCTAGAGTAGTACATTTT.

This chain connects TRBV28 to TRBJ2-7; 8 bases are shared with TRBD1. This CDR3 has 14 amino acids. V shed 3 bases and J 6 bases; nucleotides not matched to a gene: 7. Germline V gene lookup returns CDR1 MDHEN and CDR2 SYDVKM. The CDR3 sequence: CASSLTRTGGEQYF. The CDR3 DNA reads TGTGCCAGCAGTTTGACCCGAACAGGGGGCGAGCAGTACTTC.

V gene TRBV14 combines with J gene TRBJ2-6, with TRBD1 matching 7 bases. The CDR3 is made up of 18 amino acids. CDR1 and CDR2 from the germline V gene are SGHDN and FVKESK. The V segment lost 1 base and the J segment 0 bases; nucleotides outside the gene matches: 6. CDR3 loop: CASSQGGGDLSGANVLTF. The CDR3 DNA follows: TGTGCCAGCAGCCAAGGAGGGGGCGACCTCTCTGGGGCCAACGTCCTGACTTTC.

This CDR3 reads CASSLGRGHEQYV. The CDR3 DNA sequence: TGTGCCAGCAGTTTAGGCAGGGGACACGAGCAGTACGTC. The chain links TRBV27 to TRBJ2-7; D is perhaps TRBD1 (6 bases). The CDR3 runs to 13 residues. Trimming shortened V by 2 bases and J by 5 bases, and 10 bases separated the two germline ends. The V gene's germline CDR1 is MNHEY and CDR2 SMNVEV (reference sequence).